Measured by frequency, the clone carrying this T cell receptor beta chain is medium-sized. Its antigen is not known. The source of the sample is a study of T cell clusters in autoimmune cytopenias. Study-wide results and limits: Functional roles of the in silico T cell clusters still await experimental validation. TRB repertoire shifts in secondary cytopenia and chronic lymphocytic leukemia mostly reflected lymphoma, not autoimmunity. Primary autoimmune cytopenia patients appeared to lack physiological T cell clusters present in healthy donors. Exclusive TRB clusters were about 3-fold more numerous in healthy donors than in active autoimmune hepatitis.

Germline V CDR1 and CDR2: DFQATT, SNEGSKA (reference sequence). CDR3 length equals 15 residues. Multiplex touch-down PCR amplified TRB using TRB-A and TRB-B pools in one tube. TCRdb reanalyzed the multiplex PCR reads and collapses them to one entry per CDR3 protein, without DNA. This sample's clone table lists fewer than 3,500 distinct CDR3 sequences. Each sample's input was about 270 ng genomic DNA, some 38,000 genome equivalents. The rearrangement uses TRBV20-1 and TRBJ1-3; TCRdb proposes TRBD1, but this gene call is untestable without DNA. Sequencing was done on a sample of peripheral blood. This TCR was sampled from a human donor with an autoimmune cytopenia or autoimmune hepatitis (not recorded which). CDR3 protein: CSARAGTGGGNTIYF.